This T cell receptor (beta chain) was observed in a study of shared clonotypes between healthy human individuals. The CDR3 extends over 19 amino acids. Profiling relied on immunoSEQ multiplex PCR, and the TCRdb table lists in-frame clones only, not all of them. The data contain some 2 million clones, roughly 95% of them singletons. Study findings and constraints: Naive CD4 clonotypes overlapped across a handful of donors at roughly 5.1%.

About this clone: Its antigen is currently unknown.

Terminally differentiated effector memory CD45RA+ cells were excluded from the naive CD8 cells, which were CD45RO-negative and positively selected for CCR7. The V gene is TRBV7-5, the J gene TRBJ2-4; the D segment call TRBD2 is taken from the table without a DNA check. TRBV7-5 is flagged as a pseudogene. This receptor was identified in a man between 18 and 35 years old in good health. Sequencing was done on a sample of naive CD8+ T cells sorted from blood. The CDR3 DNA is TGTGCCAGAAGCTTGCCCCGCACGACGGGGACTCTAGCCAAAAACATTCAGTACTTC. It yields the protein CARSLPRTTGTLAKNIQYF.